This is a list of T cell receptor beta chains from one sample in a study of tumor-infiltrating lymphocytes in oesophageal squamous cell carcinoma. TCRdb redid the calling of the PCR reads with MiXCR, one entry per CDR3 protein. The sample has roughly 16,000 distinct CDR3 sequences, around 46% seen once. The sequencing sample was made of normal esophageal tissue next to the tumor. These receptor sequences come from a female donor with esophageal squamous cell carcinoma. The CDR3 runs from the conserved cysteine through the conserved F or W. Fields, in order: V gene, D gene, clone size, J gene, CDR3 protein, CDR3 DNA. D genes are given only for firm matches. Clone size appears in some rows only: once, few, many, or a class for an expanded clone.

TRBV10-3	.	many	TRBJ1-5	CAINSRDNQPQHF	TGTGCCATCAATTCTAGGGACAATCAGCCCCAGCATTTT
TRBV14	TRBD1	many	TRBJ1-2	CASSQALTGTDYGYTF	TGTGCCAGCAGCCAGGCTCTGACAGGGACGGACTATGGCTACACCTTC
TRBV7-6	.	.	TRBJ2-5	CASSLAVQETQYF	TGTGCCAGCAGCTTAGCGGTCCAAGAGACCCAGTACTTC
TRBV6-1	TRBD2	many	TRBJ2-3	CASTAGGMDTQYF	TGTGCCAGCACGGCGGGGGGCATGGATACGCAGTATTTT
TRBV6-6	TRBD1	.	TRBJ2-7	CASSYSWTGDYEQYF	TGTGCCAGCAGTTACTCATGGACAGGCGACTACGAGCAGTACTTC
TRBV14	.	many	TRBJ2-7	CASSHHYEQYF	TGTGCCAGCAGCCACCACTACGAGCAGTACTTC
TRBV7-2	.	few	TRBJ2-5	CASSLDRETQYF	TGTGCCAGCAGCTTAGATCGGGAGACCCAGTACTTC
TRBV6-1	.	few	TRBJ2-1	CASSDQTGYNEQFF	TGTGCCAGCAGTGATCAGACCGGCTACAATGAGCAGTTCTTC
TRBV7-3	.	.	TRBJ2-5	CASSPGVQTQYF	TGTGCCAGCAGCCCAGGGGTGCAGACCCAGTACTTC
TRBV7-6	TRBD1	.	TRBJ2-7	CASSSGGGSAGSHEQYF	TGTGCCAGCAGCTCAGGGGGTGGCAGCGCAGGGTCCCACGAGCAGTACTTC
TRBV12-3/TRBV12-4	TRBD2	.	TRBJ2-1	CASSLVAGPYNEQFF	TGTGCCAGCAGTTTAGTAGCGGGGCCTTACAATGAGCAGTTCTTC
TRBV7-6	.	.	TRBJ2-3	CASSLDKGHTQYF	TGTGCTAGCAGCTTAGACAAAGGGCATACGCAGTATTTT
TRBV19	.	many	TRBJ1-1	CASSNKIEAFF	TGTGCCAGTAGTAACAAGATTGAAGCTTTCTTT
TRBV7-8	TRBD2	medium-sized	TRBJ2-1	CASSLYLVIAGDTNEQFF	TGTGCCAGCAGCCTATACCTAGTAATAGCGGGAGATACCAATGAGCAGTTCTTC
TRBV7-2	.	many	TRBJ2-3	CASSLRTIDTQYF	TGTGCCAGCAGCTTACGGACTATCGATACGCAGTATTTT
TRBV6-4	TRBD1	.	TRBJ2-7	CASSEGTGGSYEQYF	TGTGCCAGCAGTGAAGGAACAGGGGGCTCCTACGAGCAGTACTTC
TRBV12-3/TRBV12-4	.	few	TRBJ2-2	CASSYAGELFF	TGTGCCAGCAGTTATGCCGGGGAGCTGTTTTTT
TRBV5-6	.	many	TRBJ1-2	CASSLKTGGYTF	TGTGCCAGCAGCTTGAAAACAGGCGGCTACACCTTC
TRBV7-3	TRBD2	.	TRBJ2-1	CASSLAGGFYNEQFF	TGTGCCAGCAGCCTAGCGGGGGGGTTTTACAATGAGCAGTTCTTC
TRBV6-1	.	many	TRBJ1-2	CASSEGVKGYYGYTF	TGTGCCAGCAGTGAAGGCGTAAAGGGATACTATGGCTACACCTTC
TRBV7-2	TRBD1	medium-sized	TRBJ2-5	CASSRDRGLETQYF	TGTGCCAGCAGCCGGGACAGGGGTTTAGAGACCCAGTACTTC
TRBV7-9	TRBD1	few	TRBJ2-3	CASSLGQGVSDTQYF	TGTGCCAGCAGCTTAGGCCAGGGGGTATCAGATACGCAGTATTTT
TRBV11-1	.	.	TRBJ2-3	CASSPSRAEGYTDTQYF	TGTGCCAGCAGCCCGTCGCGGGCGGAGGGCTACACAGATACGCAGTATTTT
TRBV28	TRBD2	.	TRBJ2-5	CASSLTSGTLFF	TGTGCCAGCAGTTTAACTAGCGGGACCTTGTTCTTC
TRBV11-2	.	.	TRBJ1-6	CASSPRLGSPLHF	TGTGCCAGCAGCCCCCGGCTGGGTTCACCCCTCCACTTT
TRBV6-6	TRBD1	.	TRBJ2-7	CASSYSGGVRYEQYF	TGTGCCAGCAGTTACTCAGGGGGCGTACGGTACGAGCAGTACTTC
TRBV15	TRBD1	few	TRBJ2-1	CATSREGGDRLYF	TGTGCCACCAGCAGAGAAGGAGGGGACAGGCTTTACTTC
TRBV12-3/TRBV12-4	TRBD1	many	TRBJ2-1	CASSTQPPRTGGAF	TGTGCCAGCAGTACCCAACCACCTAGGACAGGGGGTGCCTTC
TRBV12-3/TRBV12-4	TRBD1	many	TRBJ1-5	CASSPPNDRADQPQHF	TGTGCCAGCAGCCCCCCGAATGACAGGGCGGATCAGCCCCAGCATTTT
TRBV7-9	TRBD2	few	TRBJ2-7	CASSPAASGIFWNEQYF	TGTGCCAGCAGCCCAGCAGCTAGCGGGATCTTCTGGAATGAGCAGTACTTC
TRBV7-2	TRBD1	.	TRBJ1-2	CASSPGQGRYGYTF	TGTGCCAGTTCTCCGGGACAGGGACGCTATGGCTACACCTTC
TRBV19	TRBD1	.	TRBJ1-5	CASSWDRDNQPQHF	TGTGCCAGTAGTTGGGACAGGGATAATCAGCCCCAGCATTTT
TRBV28	TRBD2	many	TRBJ2-1	CASSSSSPGTSHEQFF	TGTGCCAGCAGTTCGTCGAGTCCCGGGACTAGCCATGAGCAGTTCTTC